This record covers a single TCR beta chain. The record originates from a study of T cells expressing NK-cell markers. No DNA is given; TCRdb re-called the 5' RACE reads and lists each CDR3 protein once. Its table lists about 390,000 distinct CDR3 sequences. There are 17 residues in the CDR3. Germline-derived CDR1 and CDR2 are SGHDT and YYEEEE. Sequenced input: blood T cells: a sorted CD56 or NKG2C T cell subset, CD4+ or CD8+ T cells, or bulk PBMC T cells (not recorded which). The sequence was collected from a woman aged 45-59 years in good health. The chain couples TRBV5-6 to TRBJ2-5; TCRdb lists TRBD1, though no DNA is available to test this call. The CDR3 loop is CASSSDLTPGGGETQYF.